Sequencing of this TCR beta chain was carried out in a study of T cells in Graves' hyperthyroidism and ophthalmopathy. At the level of the study: Staff took peripheral blood when the initial diagnosis was made, before any treatment began.

There are 16 residues in the CDR3. CDR1 MNHEY and CDR2 SVGEGT come from the germline V gene. Trimming removed 5 bases from V and 5 bases from J; junction bases left unmatched: 12. Not enrolled were patients with uncontrolled infection, other autoimmune disease, pregnancy or lactation. From RNA transcripts, TCR beta CDR3 regions were amplified. An initial round of RT-PCR targeting the TCR CDR3 relied on the HTBI primer set. TCRdb independently ran MiXCR on the multiplex PCR reads; one entry per CDR3 protein. Here the sample spans about 480,000 distinct CDR3 sequences, roughly 14% being singletons. Specimen: blood. This chain links TRBV6-2 or TRBV6-3 with TRBJ1-1; 9 bases are shared with TRBD1. The clonotype originates from a woman younger than 35 with Graves' hyperthyroidism. This chain's CDR3 is CASSDPGQGGMTEAFF. In DNA form, the CDR3 reads TGTGCCAGCAGTGACCCGGGACAGGGCGGTATGACTGAAGCTTTCTTT.